The clone carrying this TCR beta chain occurred many times. The TCR beta CDR3 regions underwent amplification using RNA transcripts as the source. An initial round of RT-PCR targeting the TCR CDR3 relied on the HTBI primer set. TCRdb re-called the multiplex PCR reads with MiXCR, one entry per CDR3 protein. Among approximately 400,000 distinct CDR3 sequences listed, 15% to 17% were seen once. The CDR3 is 15 amino acids. Germline CDR1 DFQATT, CDR2 SNEGSKA (reference sequence). Trimming stripped 6 bases from V and 6 bases from J, with 21 bases between. The data were taken from a study of T cells in Graves' hyperthyroidism and ophthalmopathy. Overall study context: The initial diagnosis was the point when peripheral blood was collected, ahead of any treatment.

This receptor was taken from a woman aged 18-30 years with Graves' hyperthyroidism. This chain links TRBV20-1 with TRBJ1-5; D might be TRBD1 (6 bases). The specimen was blood. In DNA form, the CDR3 reads TGCAGTGCAAACGAACAGGGAAGTACCTCTCAGCCCCAGCATTTT. Protein product: CSANEQGSTSQPQHF.